The entry below describes one T cell receptor beta chain. The target of this receptor is not known. There are no base qualities to consult, and no much larger clone falls within one base. The CDR3 regions of human TCRbeta chains were analyzed by immunosequencing. In the authors' own workflow: Repertoire TCRs were checked for matches against a reference library of SARS-CoV-2-specific TCRs that had been generated using the MIRA antigen-specificity platform. Breadth meant the fraction of unique TCRs that were SARS-CoV-2-associated, whereas depth meant the fraction of total T cells that were SARS-CoV-2-associated. Using the MIRA data, every spike-specific TCR was mapped to the spike region that the TCR reacted to and assigned to either a CD4 or a CD8 class. Log10-transformed breadth and depth values were compared by one-way ANOVA with Sidak's multiple comparisons tests. The source is immuneACCESS, and TCRdb retained only in-frame sequences with V and J called. Part of the clones is not carried over; for the studies checked, unresolved V genes explain less than half of this, and the remainder is unexplained. That table gives V, J and clone size, and the DNA gave D and trimming. The sample has some 130,000 clones on record, 87% of them singletons. The ten most abundant clones make up 1.5% of the sample.

The sample is drawn from a study of T cell responses to AZD1222 COVID-19 vaccine (dated by TCRdb to the early 2020s). Background on the whole study: Because spike-specific TCR depth and breadth did not differ between the two schedules, AZD1222 recipients who got a second dose at roughly 4 weeks were pooled with those who got a second dose at roughly 12 weeks. Trial participants were enrolled by age into 18-55, 56-69 and 70-plus year subgroups, with around 140, 26 and 57 TCR-sequenced participants respectively. A total of under 250 trial participants underwent TCR sequencing, of whom roughly 210 had received two doses of AZD1222 and about 26 had received two doses of the MenACWY control vaccine.

Findings and caveats that apply to the study as a whole: Participants were mostly white British and included more females than males, and it was suggested by the authors that clonal diversity may have been underestimated. Only 5 to 7 AZD1222 recipients were SARS-CoV-2 seropositive at baseline, limiting conclusions about previously exposed vaccinees. Spike-specific TCR breadth and depth rose significantly after two AZD1222 doses compared with day 0 and with MenACWY recipients. In the small 56-69-year group, the increase in depth fell short of significance, most likely because of low power. Because no day 14 peak-response samples were available, the repertoires could be characterized only after the peak T cell response. Nearly half of unique spike-specific TCRs reportedly recognized epitopes outside regions mutated in the B.1.351 and B.1.1.7 variants. The whole spike protein was spanned by vaccine-associated CD4 TCRs, and dominant responses were seen in regions 160-218 and 743-854.

According to the study, the label for this sample's time point signals: baseline before first vaccination. Vaccinee samples came from UK trials COV001 and COV002, including a single-blind randomized controlled phase 2/3 trial of AZD1222 (ChAdOx1 nCoV-19) in healthy adults. For TCRbeta chain sequencing, PBMC samples from trial participants were taken at day 0 and at day 28 after the second dose. V loses 3 bases of germline sequence and J loses 3 bases, and the interval between the two ends is 8 bases. The CDR3 has 13 amino acids, counting the end cysteine and phenylalanine. Here the CDR3 DNA is all that survives: 39 bases in frame from base 1. The germline V gene supplies CDR1 KGHSH and CDR2 LQKENI.

The source material was peripheral blood, sampled on day 0 of AZD1222 vaccination. Recombination linked TRBV18 to TRBJ2-5; a tentative D call is TRBD2 (6 bases match). The TCR comes from an adult in good health. The CDR3 corresponds to CASSPGGEETQYF. The sequenced DNA is TGTGCCAGCTCACCCGGGGGAGAAGAGACCCAGTACTTC.